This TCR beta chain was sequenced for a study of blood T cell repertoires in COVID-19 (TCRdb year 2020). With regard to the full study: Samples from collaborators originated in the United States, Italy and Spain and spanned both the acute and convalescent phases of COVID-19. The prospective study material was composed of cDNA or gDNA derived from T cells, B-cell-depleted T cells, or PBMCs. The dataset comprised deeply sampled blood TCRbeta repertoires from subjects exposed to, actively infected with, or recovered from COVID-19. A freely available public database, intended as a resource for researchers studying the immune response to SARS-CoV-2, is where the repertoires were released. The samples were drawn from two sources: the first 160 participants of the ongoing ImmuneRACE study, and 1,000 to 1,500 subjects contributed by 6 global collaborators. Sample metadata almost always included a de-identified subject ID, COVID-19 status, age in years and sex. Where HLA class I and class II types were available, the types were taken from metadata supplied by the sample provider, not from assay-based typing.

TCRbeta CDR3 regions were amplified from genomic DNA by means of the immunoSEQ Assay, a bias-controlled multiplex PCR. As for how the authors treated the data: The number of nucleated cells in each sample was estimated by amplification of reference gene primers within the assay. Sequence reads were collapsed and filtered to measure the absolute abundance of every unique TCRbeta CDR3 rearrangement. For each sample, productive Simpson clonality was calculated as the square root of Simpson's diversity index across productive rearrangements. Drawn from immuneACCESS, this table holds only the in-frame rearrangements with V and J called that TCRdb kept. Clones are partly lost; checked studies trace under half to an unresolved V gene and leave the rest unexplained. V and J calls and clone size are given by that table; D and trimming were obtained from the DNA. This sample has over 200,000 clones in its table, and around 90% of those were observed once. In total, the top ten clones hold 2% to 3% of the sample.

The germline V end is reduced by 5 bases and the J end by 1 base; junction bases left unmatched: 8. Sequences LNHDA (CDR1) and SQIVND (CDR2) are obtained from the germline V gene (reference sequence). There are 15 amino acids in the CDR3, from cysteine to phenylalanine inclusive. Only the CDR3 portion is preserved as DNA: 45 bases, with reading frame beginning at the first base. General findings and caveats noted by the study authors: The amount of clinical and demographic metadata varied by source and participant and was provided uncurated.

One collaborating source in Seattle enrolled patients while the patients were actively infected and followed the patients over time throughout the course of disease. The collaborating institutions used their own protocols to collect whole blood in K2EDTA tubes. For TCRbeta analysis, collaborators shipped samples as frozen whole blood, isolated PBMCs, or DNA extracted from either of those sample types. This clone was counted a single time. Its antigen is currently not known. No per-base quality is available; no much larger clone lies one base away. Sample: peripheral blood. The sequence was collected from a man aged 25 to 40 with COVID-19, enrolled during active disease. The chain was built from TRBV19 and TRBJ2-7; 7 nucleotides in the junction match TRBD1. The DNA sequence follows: TGTGCCAGTAGTGCCCGGGACAGAAGATCCTACGAGCAGTACTTC. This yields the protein CASSARDRRSYEQYF.